This T cell receptor beta chain was captured in a study of shared clonotypes between healthy human individuals. Overall study context: A couple of female and three male donors aged 18 to 49 were enrolled.

The study's findings and limits: Collection of samples was limited to blood; tissue repertoires likely differ.

Comment on this clone: Its antigen is not known.

The deep-level immunoSEQ assay was used. The assay was immunoSEQ multiplex PCR, and TCRdb's table has in-frame clones only and misses some. The sample has fewer than 700,000 clones, about 80% seen once. The CDR3 contains 15 residues. Trimming took 5 bases from V and 2 from J, leaving 15 bases between them. CDR1 and CDR2 (germline): MNHNS, SASEGT. The unsorted samples had approximately 90 million PBMCs used for genomic DNA. The specimen sequenced was PBMCs. This sequence was found in a woman in her thirties or forties in good health. Some clones in this sample may be carry-over from other donors' samples. The chain combines TRBV6-1 with TRBJ2-5; D may be TRBD2 (6 bases). CDR3 loop: CASSRFPGEQETQYF. The DNA for the CDR3 is TGTGCCAGCAGTAGGTTTCCGGGGGAACAAGAGACCCAGTACTTC.